This is a list of T cell receptor beta chains from one sample in a study of blood T cells in healthy people across ages. TCRdb reprocessed the 5' RACE reads via MiXCR and lists one record per CDR3 protein. This table holds 630,000 or so distinct CDR3 sequences, approximately 31% found once. Sequences were obtained from blood. All receptors come from a woman of 80 years or more in good health. Each CDR3 is given with its conserved first and last residue. The D gene is left open where the match is weak. A row's size may be missing; if present it is once, few, many or a size class.

TRBV6-1	TRBJ2-1	many	TRBD1	TGTGCCAGCAGTCTGGACAGGGGCCCCCTCAATGAGCAGTTCTTC	CASSLDRGPLNEQFF
TRBV11-2	TRBJ2-7	many	.	TGTGCCAGCAGCTCATCCTCAGGGGAGCAGTACTTC	CASSSSSGEQYF
TRBV6-1	TRBJ1-5	many	.	TGTGCCAGCAGTGAGGAGGTGGGAGACACCCGTAGCAATCAGCCCCAGCATTTT	CASSEEVGDTRSNQPQHF
TRBV7-2	TRBJ2-3	.	.	TGTGCCAGCAGCTTAGTCCCAGCATCTTATAGCACAGATACGCAGTATTTT	CASSLVPASYSTDTQYF
TRBV11-3	TRBJ1-1	few	.	TGTGCCAGCTCGTCCTCGAACACTGAAGCTTTCTTT	CASSSSNTEAFF
TRBV20-1	TRBJ2-7	many	TRBD1	TGCAGTGCTAATCAGGGGGCCTCCTACGAGCAGTACTTC	CSANQGASYEQYF
TRBV5-6	TRBJ2-4	many	.	TGTGCCAGCAGCTTGGAGCAGGGACTAGCCAAAAACATTCAGTACTTC	CASSLEQGLAKNIQYF
TRBV6-5	TRBJ2-1	.	TRBD2	TGTGCCAGCAGTTACTCGTTAGCGGGGGGGCTCTTCAATGAGCAGTTCTTC	CASSYSLAGGLFNEQFF
TRBV5-5	TRBJ1-2	many	.	TGTGCCAGCAGCTTGGTAACATCCAACTATGGCTACACCTTC	CASSLVTSNYGYTF
TRBV12-3/TRBV12-4	TRBJ2-1	.	.	TGTGCCAGCAGTTTAGATTCGGATGAGCAGTTCTTC	CASSLDSDEQFF
TRBV7-2	TRBJ2-1	.	.	TGTGCCAGCAGCTTACTCGGGGGCGCCTGCAATGAGCAGTTCTTC	CASSLLGGACNEQFF
TRBV20-1	TRBJ2-1	many	.	TGCAGTGCTAGTAGGCCAGGAGGAAATGAGCAGTTCTTC	CSASRPGGNEQFF
TRBV5-1	TRBJ2-5	many	.	TGCGCCAGCAGCTTGGGAGGGACCGCCAAAGTCCAGTACTTC	CASSLGGTAKVQYF
TRBV5-6	TRBJ2-7	once	.	TGTGCCAGCAGCTGGTACGACGGTTTGTACGAGCAGTACTTC	CASSWYDGLYEQYF
TRBV7-2	TRBJ2-7	many	.	TGTGCCAGCAGCTTAGGGAAGGGAAGCTACGAGCAGTACTTC	CASSLGKGSYEQYF
TRBV20-1	TRBJ2-7	.	TRBD2	TGCAGTGCTCCCGTGGGGCGGGAGTTTCACGAGCAGTACTTC	CSAPVGREFHEQYF
TRBV6-5	TRBJ2-1	few	.	TGTGCCAGCAGTTATAGTCAGGGCTCCTACAATGAGCAGTTCTTC	CASSYSQGSYNEQFF
TRBV20-1	TRBJ1-1	many	.	TGCAGTGCTAGAGATAGTGGGCAGGGTACGAGTGAAGCTTTCTTT	CSARDSGQGTSEAFF
TRBV18	TRBJ1-1	few	.	TGTGCCAGCTCACCGGAGGTTCGACCTGAAGCTTTCTTT	CASSPEVRPEAFF
TRBV2	TRBJ2-1	few	TRBD2	TGTGCCAGCAGTGTAATGCGGGGGGGAGGTGAGCAGTTCTTC	CASSVMRGGGEQFF
TRBV7-9	TRBJ2-1	.	.	TGTGCCAGCAGCTTATTTAGCGGCTCCTACAATGAGCAGTTCTTC	CASSLFSGSYNEQFF
TRBV5-1	TRBJ1-5	.	TRBD1	TGCGCCAGCAGCCTGGGGACAGGGGCCTCCCAGCATTTT	CASSLGTGASQHF
TRBV12-3/TRBV12-4	TRBJ1-2	.	TRBD1	TGTGCCAGCAGCCATAAAGCAGGGGGCGGCTACACCTTC	CASSHKAGGGYTF
TRBV7-2	TRBJ2-7	many	.	TGTGCCAGCAGCCAGCTTGGGCCCTACGAGCAGTACTTC	CASSQLGPYEQYF
TRBV7-9	TRBJ1-1	.	.	TGTGCCAGCAGCCCGGAGGGGCGGTACACTGAAGCTTTCTTT	CASSPEGRYTEAFF
TRBV30	TRBJ2-7	.	TRBD2	TGTGCCTGGGGGACTAGTCCCTCCTACAATGAGCAGTACTTC	CAWGTSPSYNEQYF
TRBV11-2	TRBJ2-5	.	.	TGTGCCAGCAGTAGGGACTCCTGGGAGACCCAGTACTTC	CASSRDSWETQYF
TRBV20-1	TRBJ2-3	.	.	TGCAGTGCTCAGGGGACAAATACGCAGTATTTT	CSAQGTNTQYF
TRBV20-1	TRBJ2-1	few	TRBD2	TGCAGTGCTTACGGACTAGCGGGGATCTGCAATGAGCAGTTCTTC	CSAYGLAGICNEQFF
TRBV7-9	TRBJ1-2	.	.	TGTGCCAGCAGCTTGGGACGGCTTGGCTACACCTTC	CASSLGRLGYTF
TRBV12-3/TRBV12-4	TRBJ1-1	few	.	TGTGCCAGCACCTCAGGGGTGGGGAACACTGAAGCTTTCTTT	CASTSGVGNTEAFF
TRBV5-4	TRBJ2-5	many	.	TGTGCCAGCAGCTCCCGACTTCAAGAGACCCAGTACTTC	CASSSRLQETQYF